These 8 T cell receptor beta chains were all obtained from the same sample, sequenced in a study of memory CD4+ T cells and cytomegalovirus serostatus. The table came from immunoSEQ multiplex PCR; TCRdb's copy has only in-frame clones and leaves some out. The repertoire includes about 42,000 clones, approximately 84% of them detected once, and over 0.45% sits in the top ten. The sort gate was single viable CD3+CD4+CD8-CD45RO+ cells for memory CD4+ T cells. Sequencing input: memory CD4+ T cells from blood. The receptors originated from an adult in good health and CMV-seronegative.

The V call is TRBV13, the J call TRBJ2-1; 9 bases are shared with TRBD2. Germline CDR1 PRHDT, CDR2 FYEKMQ (reference sequence). Trimming cost V 0 bases and J 8 bases; bases outside gene matches: 8. This CDR3 has 16 amino acids. The CDR3 is CASSLGLGGGVYEQFF. The DNA for the CDR3 is TGTGCCAGCAGCTTAGGTTTGGGCGGGGGGGTCTATGAGCAGTTCTTC.

The chain has TRBV7-8 and TRBJ1-1; tentative D call: TRBD1 (6 bases). Germline CDR1 is SGHVS and CDR2 is FQNEAQ. Between the trimmed V and J ends, which lost 8 bases and 8 bases, there was a span of 18 bases. CDR3 length: 13 residues. CDR3 in amino acids: CASVEGGRLEAFF. For the CDR3, the DNA is TGTGCCAGCGTCGAGGGGGGGCGATTGGAAGCTTTCTTT.

The chain couples TRBV6-6 to TRBJ1-2; 9 nucleotides line up with TRBD1. Germline V lookup: CDR1 MNHNY, CDR2 SVGAGI (reference sequence). The V gene end was trimmed by 5 bases and the J gene end by 9 bases; junction bases not matched to a gene: 7. The CDR3 spans 13 residues. The CDR3 sequence: CASSRPGTGSYTF. CDR3 bases: TGTGCCAGCAGTAGACCGGGGACAGGGAGCTACACCTTC.

V is TRBV7-9 and J is TRBJ2-5, with D unresolved. The CDR3 has 11 amino acids. With 3 bases removed from V and 4 bases from J, the gap between germline ends came to 3 bases. The germline V gene has CDR1 SEHNR and CDR2 FQNEAQ (reference sequence). The CDR3 region has the DNA TGTGCCAGCAGCTTCGTAGAGACCCAGTACTTC. It yields the protein CASSFVETQYF.

J is TRBJ2-5 and V is TRBV12-2; the table's TRBD2 call for D was not verified on the DNA. TRBV12-2 is a pseudogene segment. The CDR3 is made up of 15 amino acids. The CDR3 is CASRLALNSGETQYF. In nucleotides, the CDR3 is TGTGCAAGTCGCTTAGCGCTTAATAGCGGGGAGACCCAGTACTTC.

As to this clone: One end of the junction is discordant with germline, which a read error may explain. This chain uses TRBV2 with TRBJ1-4; D gene ambiguous. The germline CDR1 and CDR2 sequences are SNHLY and FYNNEI. The CDR3 covers 11 residues. CDR3 sequence: CASSEARLHIF. In DNA form, the CDR3 reads TGTGCCAGCAGTGAGGCCCGGCTTCACATTTTT. Full variable domain (outside the CDR3, taken from reference TRBV2 and TRBJ1-4): EPEVTQTPSHQVTQMGQEVILRCVPISNHLYFYWYRQILGQKVEFLVSFYNNEISEKSEIFDDQFSVERPDGSNFTLKIRSTKLEDSAMYFCASSEARLHIFGSGTQLSVL.

This chain uses TRBV18 with TRBJ1-2; D is perhaps TRBD1 (6 bases). Germline loops: CDR1 KGHSH, CDR2 LQKENI. V was cut by 4 bases and J by 6 bases, with 21 bases left in between. The CDR3 contains 16 residues. DNA for the CDR3: TGTGCCAGCTCACGGCCGGGGCAGGGGAAGAGGGATGGCTACACCTTC. This translates into CASSRPGQGKRDGYTF.

The chain is built from TRBV5-4 and TRBJ1-4; tentative D call: TRBD1 (5 bases). The CDR3 runs to 13 residues. CDR1 is SGHNT and CDR2 is YYREEE in the germline V gene (reference sequence). V lost 3 bases to trimming and J lost 6 bases, with 9 bases between them. The CDR3 DNA is TGTGCCAGCAGCTCTGGACAAGATGAAAAACTGTTTTTT. This encodes CASSSGQDEKLFF.